This entry is about one T cell receptor (beta chain). The data originate from a study of blood T cell repertoires in COVID-19. Study background: Specimens from acute and convalescent COVID-19 originated in the United States, Italy and Spain. Sample material is recorded as cDNA or gDNA derived from T cells, B-cell-depleted T cells, or PBMCs.

V shed 7 bases and J shed 7 bases, with 14 bases lying between them. The CDR3 covers 13 residues. In germline, CDR1 is SGDLS, CDR2 YYNGEE. Per the authors' pipeline: It was from reference gene primer amplification that nucleated cell counts were estimated. Clones were read by immunoSEQ multiplex PCR, and TCRdb kept only the in-frame ones, dropping some. Clone size and V and J calls were adopted from that table, with D and trimming inferred from the DNA. There are 250,000 to 300,000 clones in the sample; around 86% occur only once, and about 3.6% lies in the top ten. Source material: peripheral blood. This chain uses TRBV9 with TRBJ2-2; D is perhaps TRBD2 (7 bases). The receptor comes from a man younger than 35 with active or convalescent COVID-19. CDR3 region: CASSRGADGELFF. CDR3 in DNA: TGTGCCAGCTCCCGGGGGGCGGACGGGGAGCTGTTTTTT.